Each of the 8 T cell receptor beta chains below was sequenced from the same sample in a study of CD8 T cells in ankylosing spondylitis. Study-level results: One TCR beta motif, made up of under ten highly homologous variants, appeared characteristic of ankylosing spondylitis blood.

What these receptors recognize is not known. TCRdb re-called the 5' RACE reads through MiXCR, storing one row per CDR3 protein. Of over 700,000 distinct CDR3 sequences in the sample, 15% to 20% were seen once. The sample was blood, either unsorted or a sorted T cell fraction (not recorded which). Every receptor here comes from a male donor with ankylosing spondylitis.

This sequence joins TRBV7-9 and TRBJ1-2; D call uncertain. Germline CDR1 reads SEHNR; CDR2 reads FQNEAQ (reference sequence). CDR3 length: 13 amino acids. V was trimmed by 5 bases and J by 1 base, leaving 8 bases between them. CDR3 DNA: TGTGCCAGCAGCCGGTCAGATAACTATGGCTACACCTTC. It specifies CASSRSDNYGYTF.

This CDR3 is CASSSASTDRKNQPQHF. The CDR3 DNA reads TGTGCCAGCAGTTCTGCCTCTACGGACAGGAAGAATCAGCCCCAGCATTTT. This chain links TRBV6-5 with TRBJ1-5; the match to TRBD1 covers 7 bases. The CDR3 covers 17 residues. Trimming at V came to 4 bases and at J to 4 bases, leaving 13 bases not matched to a gene. CDR1 MNHEY and CDR2 SVGAGI come from the germline V gene.

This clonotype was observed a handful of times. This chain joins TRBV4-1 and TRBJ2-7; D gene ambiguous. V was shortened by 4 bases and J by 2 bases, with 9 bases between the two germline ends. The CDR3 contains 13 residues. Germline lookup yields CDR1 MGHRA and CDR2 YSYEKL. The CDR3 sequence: CASSLFPAYEQYF. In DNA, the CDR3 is TGCGCCAGCAGCCTCTTCCCCGCCTACGAGCAGTACTTC.

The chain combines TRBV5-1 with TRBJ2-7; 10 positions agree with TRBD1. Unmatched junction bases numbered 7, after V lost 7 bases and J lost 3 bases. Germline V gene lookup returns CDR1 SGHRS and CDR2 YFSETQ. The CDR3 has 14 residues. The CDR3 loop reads CASEVGQGVYEQYF. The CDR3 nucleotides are TGCGCCAGCGAGGTCGGACAGGGGGTCTACGAGCAGTACTTC. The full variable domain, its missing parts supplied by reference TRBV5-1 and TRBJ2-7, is KAGVTQTPRYLIKTRGQQVTLSCSPISGHRSVSWYQQTPGQGLQFLFEYFSETQRNKGNFPGRFSGRQFSNSRSEMNVSTLELGDSALYLCASEVGQGVYEQYFGPGTRLTVT.

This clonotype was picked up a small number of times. The CDR3 sequence: CSAPAQHPQISMNTEAFF. CDR3 bases: TGCAGTGCTCCGGCCCAACATCCGCAAATCTCCATGAACACTGAAGCTTTCTTT. The V call is TRBV20-1, the J call TRBJ1-1; D unresolved. The CDR3 covers 18 residues. CDR1 and CDR2 (germline): DFQATT, SNEGSKA (reference sequence). Trimming stripped 5 bases from V and 0 bases from J, with 25 bases between.

CDR3 nucleotides: TGTGCCAGCACCGTACGGGCCACCCTTCTCGACTATGGCTACACCTTC. Translating it yields CASTVRATLLDYGYTF. The chain employs TRBV12-3 or TRBV12-4 and TRBJ1-2; D gene unclear. V lost 7 bases to trimming and J lost 3 bases, with 21 bases between them. The CDR3 consists of 16 residues.

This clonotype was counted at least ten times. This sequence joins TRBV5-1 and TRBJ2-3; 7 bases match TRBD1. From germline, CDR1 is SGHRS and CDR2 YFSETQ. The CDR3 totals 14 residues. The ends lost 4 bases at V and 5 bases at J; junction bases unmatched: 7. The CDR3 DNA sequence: TGCGCCAGCAGCCAAAGGGGGCAAAGAGATACGCAGTATTTT. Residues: CASSQRGQRDTQYF.

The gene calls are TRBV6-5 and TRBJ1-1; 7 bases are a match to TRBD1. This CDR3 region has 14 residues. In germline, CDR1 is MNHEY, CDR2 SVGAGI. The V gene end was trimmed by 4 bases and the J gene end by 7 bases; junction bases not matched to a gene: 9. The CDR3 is CASSSRDSGLEAFF. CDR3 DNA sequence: TGTGCCAGCAGTTCGCGGGACAGCGGACTTGAAGCTTTCTTT.